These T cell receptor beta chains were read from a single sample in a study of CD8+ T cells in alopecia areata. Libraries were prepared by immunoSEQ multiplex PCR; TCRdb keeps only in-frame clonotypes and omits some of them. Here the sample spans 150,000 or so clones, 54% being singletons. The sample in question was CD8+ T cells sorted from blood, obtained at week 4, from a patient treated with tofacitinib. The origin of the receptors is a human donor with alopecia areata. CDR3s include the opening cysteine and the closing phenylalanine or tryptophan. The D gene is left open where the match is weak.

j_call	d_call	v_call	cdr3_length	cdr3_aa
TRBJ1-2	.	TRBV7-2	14	CASSLDGSLYGYTF
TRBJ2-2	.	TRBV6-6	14	CASSSQRGHGELFF
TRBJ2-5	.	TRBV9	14	CASSVALAVETQYF
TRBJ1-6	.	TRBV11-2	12	CASTRGGSPLHF
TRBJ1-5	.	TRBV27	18	CASSTRRTDPYSNQPQHF
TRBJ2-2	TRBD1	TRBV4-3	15	CASSQDRGLGGELFF
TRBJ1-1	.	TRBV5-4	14	CASSRGTANTEAFF
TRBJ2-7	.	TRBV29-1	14	CSAGRGVIGHEQYF
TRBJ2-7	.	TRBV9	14	CASSVAAQDYEQYF
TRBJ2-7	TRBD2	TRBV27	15	CASSFIRGGPSEQYF
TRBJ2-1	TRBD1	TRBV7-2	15	CASSWWDRDGNEQFF
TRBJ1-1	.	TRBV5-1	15	CASSSGRRMNTEAFF
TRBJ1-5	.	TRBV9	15	CASSPWGGGNHPQHF
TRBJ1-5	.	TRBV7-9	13	CASSFTGNQPQHF